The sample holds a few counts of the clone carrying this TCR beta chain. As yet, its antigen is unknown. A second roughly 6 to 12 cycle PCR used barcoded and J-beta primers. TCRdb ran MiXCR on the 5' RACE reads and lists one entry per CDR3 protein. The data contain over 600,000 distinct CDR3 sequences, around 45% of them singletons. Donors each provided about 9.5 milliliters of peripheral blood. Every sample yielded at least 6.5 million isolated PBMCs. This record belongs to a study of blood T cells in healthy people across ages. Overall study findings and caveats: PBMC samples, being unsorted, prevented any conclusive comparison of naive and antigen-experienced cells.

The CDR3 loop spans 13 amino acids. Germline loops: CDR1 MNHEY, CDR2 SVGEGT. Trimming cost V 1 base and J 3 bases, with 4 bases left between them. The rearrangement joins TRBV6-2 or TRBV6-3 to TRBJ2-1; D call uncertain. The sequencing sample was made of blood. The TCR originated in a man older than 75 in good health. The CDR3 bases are TGTGCCAGCAGTTACTTAGACTACAATGAGCAGTTCTTC. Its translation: CASSYLDYNEQFF.